Listed below are T cell receptor beta chains from one sample, sequenced in a study of T-cell memory formation after mild COVID-19. TCRdb re-called the 5' RACE reads through MiXCR, storing one row per CDR3 protein. The data hold fewer than 140,000 distinct CDR3 sequences, with over 15% observed a single time. The sequenced material came from PBMCs or a T cell subset sorted from them (not recorded which). These receptors were collected from an adult woman who had mild COVID-19 (a few samples of this study predate the infection). Cell type and time point are not known. CDR3s include the opening cysteine and the closing phenylalanine or tryptophan. D genes are given only for firm matches. Size values are once, few and many counts, or a class for expanded clones, and some rows have none.

d_call	clone_size	v_call	j_call	cdr3_aa	cdr3_nt
TRBD1	NA	TRBV20-1	TRBJ2-2	CSARSGTANTGELFF	TGCAGTGCTAGATCCGGGACAGCTAACACCGGGGAGCTGTTTTTT
TRBD2	NA	TRBV5-4	TRBJ2-1	CASSQTSLNEQFF	TGTGCCAGCAGCCAGACTAGCCTCAATGAGCAGTTCTTC
NA	few	TRBV4-1	TRBJ1-1	CASSQDSRNSNTEAFF	TGCGCCAGCAGCCAAGATAGTCGGAATTCGAACACTGAAGCTTTCTTT
NA	once	TRBV12-3/TRBV12-4	TRBJ1-5	CASSGHLWGANQPQHF	TGTGCCAGCAGTGGTCACCTATGGGGGGCCAATCAGCCCCAGCATTTT
NA	many	TRBV4-1	TRBJ1-1	CASSHPKRGYTEAFF	TGCGCCAGCAGCCATCCTAAGCGAGGGTACACTGAAGCTTTCTTT
TRBD1	NA	TRBV5-6	TRBJ1-5	CASSGTGTNQPQHF	TGTGCCAGCAGCGGGACAGGGACTAATCAGCCCCAGCATTTT
NA	few	TRBV29-1	TRBJ1-2	CSVEDEGFYGYTF	TGCAGCGTTGAAGACGAGGGATTCTATGGCTACACCTTC
NA	few	TRBV15	TRBJ2-1	CATSRDLGGVTNEQFF	TGTGCCACCAGCAGAGATCTAGGAGGGGTTACTAATGAGCAGTTCTTC
NA	NA	TRBV6-5	TRBJ1-1	CASSLGPLGGTEAFF	TGTGCCAGCAGCCTAGGGCCCCTGGGGGGAACTGAAGCTTTCTTT
NA	few	TRBV6-2/TRBV6-3	TRBJ2-2	CASSSVSSTGELFF	TGTGCCAGCAGTTCAGTCTCAAGCACCGGGGAGCTGTTTTTT
NA	many	TRBV12-3/TRBV12-4	TRBJ2-5	CASSLVDTLGETQYF	TGTGCCAGCAGTTTAGTCGACACCCTGGGAGAGACCCAGTACTTC
TRBD1	few	TRBV29-1	TRBJ2-3	CSVRDRGTDTQYF	TGCAGCGTCCGGGACAGGGGCACAGATACGCAGTATTTT
TRBD1	few	TRBV12-3/TRBV12-4	TRBJ2-4	CASSSTGENIQYF	TGTGCCAGCAGTTCAACAGGGGAAAACATTCAGTACTTC
NA	NA	TRBV11-2	TRBJ2-1	CASSFHPRDSRYNEQFF	TGTGCCAGCAGCTTCCATCCCCGGGACTCCCGCTACAATGAGCAGTTCTTC
NA	NA	TRBV4-3	TRBJ1-1	CASSHDHGAEAFF	TGCGCCAGCAGCCACGACCACGGGGCAGAAGCTTTCTTT
TRBD2	few	TRBV7-8	TRBJ2-3	CASSSLIAGGPDTQYF	TGTGCCAGCAGCTCACTTATAGCGGGGGGGCCAGATACGCAGTATTTT
NA	NA	TRBV6-6	TRBJ2-7	CASSYDPYEQYF	TGTGCCAGCAGTTACGACCCCTACGAGCAGTACTTC
TRBD1	NA	TRBV7-9	TRBJ1-1	CASSQLQGSEAFF	TGTGCCAGCAGCCAATTACAGGGGTCTGAAGCTTTCTTT
NA	NA	TRBV29-1	TRBJ2-1	CKRALYNEQFF	TGCAAAAGGGCGCTTTACAATGAGCAGTTCTTC